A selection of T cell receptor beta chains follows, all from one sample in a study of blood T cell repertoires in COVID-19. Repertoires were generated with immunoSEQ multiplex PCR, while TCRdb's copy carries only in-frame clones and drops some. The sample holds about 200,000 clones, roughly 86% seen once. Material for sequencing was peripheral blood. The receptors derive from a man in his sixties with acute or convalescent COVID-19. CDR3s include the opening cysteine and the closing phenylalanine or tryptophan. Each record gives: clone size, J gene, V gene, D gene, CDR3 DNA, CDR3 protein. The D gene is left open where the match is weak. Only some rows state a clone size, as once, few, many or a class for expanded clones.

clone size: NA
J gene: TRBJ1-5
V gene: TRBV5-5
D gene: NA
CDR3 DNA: TGTGCCAGCAGCTTTGGGGGCCTTAGCAATCAGCCCCAGCATTTT
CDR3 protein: CASSFGGLSNQPQHF

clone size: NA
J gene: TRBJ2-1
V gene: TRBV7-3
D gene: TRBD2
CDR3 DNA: TGTGCCAGCAGCTTGGGGGGGTCGTACAATGAGCAGTTCTTC
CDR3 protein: CASSLGGSYNEQFF

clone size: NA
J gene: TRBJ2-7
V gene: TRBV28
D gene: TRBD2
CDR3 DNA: TGTGCCAGCAGTCCGTGGGGTAGCGGGGGGCCCCACGAGCAGTACTTC
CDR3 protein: CASSPWGSGGPHEQYF

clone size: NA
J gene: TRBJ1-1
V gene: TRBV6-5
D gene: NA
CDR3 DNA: TGTGCCAGCAGTTATGTGGGCTCTGACGCTGAAGCTTTCTTT
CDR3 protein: CASSYVGSDAEAFF

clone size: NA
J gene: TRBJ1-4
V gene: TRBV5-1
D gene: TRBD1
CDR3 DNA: TGCGCCAGCAGACAGGGGAGGACTAATGAAAAACTGTTTTTT
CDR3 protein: CASRQGRTNEKLFF

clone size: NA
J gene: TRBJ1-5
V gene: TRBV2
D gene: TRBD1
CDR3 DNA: TGTGCCAGCAACCCGGGACAGGGGCCTCCGGATCAGCCCCAGCATTTT
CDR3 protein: CASNPGQGPPDQPQHF

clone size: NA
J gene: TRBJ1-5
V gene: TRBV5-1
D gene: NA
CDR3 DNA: TGCGCCAGCAGTGTGGGCTGGGGCAATCAGCCCCAGCATTTT
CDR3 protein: CASSVGWGNQPQHF

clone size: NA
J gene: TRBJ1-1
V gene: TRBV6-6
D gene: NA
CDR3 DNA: TGTGCCAGCACAGGGGTCAACACTGAAGCTTTCTTT
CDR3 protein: CASTGVNTEAFF

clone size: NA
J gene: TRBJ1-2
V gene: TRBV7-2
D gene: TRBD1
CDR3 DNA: TGTGCCAGCAGGAAACAGGGGGCCTATGGCTACACCTTC
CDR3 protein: CASRKQGAYGYTF

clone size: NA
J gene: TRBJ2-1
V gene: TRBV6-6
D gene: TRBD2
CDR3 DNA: TGTGCCAGCAGCCCACACAGGACTAGCGGCAATGAGCAGTTCTTC
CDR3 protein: CASSPHRTSGNEQFF

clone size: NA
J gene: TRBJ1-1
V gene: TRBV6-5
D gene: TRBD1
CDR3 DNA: TGTGCCAGCAGTTACCACAGGGGGCGAGACACTGAAGCTTTCTTT
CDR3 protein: CASSYHRGRDTEAFF

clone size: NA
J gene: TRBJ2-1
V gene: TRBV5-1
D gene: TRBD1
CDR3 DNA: TGCGCCAGCAGCTCCGAGGGGGCTTCCTACAATGAGCAGTTCTTC
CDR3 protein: CASSSEGASYNEQFF

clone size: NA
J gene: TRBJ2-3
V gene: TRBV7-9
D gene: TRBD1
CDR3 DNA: TGTGCCAGCAGCTTATATAGGACAGGGGGCACAGATACGCAGTATTTT
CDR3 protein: CASSLYRTGGTDTQYF

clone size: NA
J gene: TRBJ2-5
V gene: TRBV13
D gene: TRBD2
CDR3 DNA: TGTGCCAGCAGCTTAGGGACTAGCGGGGGGGCAGAGACCCAGTACTTC
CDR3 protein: CASSLGTSGGAETQYF

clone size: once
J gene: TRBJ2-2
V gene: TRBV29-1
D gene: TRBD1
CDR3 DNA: TGCAGCGCACGGACAGGGGCAATTTCGGTCGGGGAGCTGTTTTTT
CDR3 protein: CSARTGAISVGELFF

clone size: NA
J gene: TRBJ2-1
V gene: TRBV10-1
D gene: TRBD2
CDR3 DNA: TGCGCCAGCAGTGAGGAGTCCCAGGCTAGCGGGGGGTCTGAGCAGTTCTTC
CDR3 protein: CASSEESQASGGSEQFF

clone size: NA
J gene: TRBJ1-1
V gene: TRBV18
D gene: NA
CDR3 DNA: TGTGCCAGCTCTCCGGGGGGGTCTGAAGCTTTCTTT
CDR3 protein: CASSPGGSEAFF

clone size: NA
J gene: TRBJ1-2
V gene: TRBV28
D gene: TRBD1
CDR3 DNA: TGTGCCAGCTGCGACAGGGGCTATGGCTACACCTTC
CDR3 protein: CASCDRGYGYTF

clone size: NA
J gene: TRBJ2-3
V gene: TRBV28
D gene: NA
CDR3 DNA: TGTGCCAGCAGTCGACTCCATCCAGATACGCAGTATTTT
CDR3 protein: CASSRLHPDTQYF

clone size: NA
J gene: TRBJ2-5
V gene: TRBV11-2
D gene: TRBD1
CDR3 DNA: TGTGCCAGCAGCTTTTTTGGACAGGGTCTGGAGACCCAGTACTTC
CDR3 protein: CASSFFGQGLETQYF

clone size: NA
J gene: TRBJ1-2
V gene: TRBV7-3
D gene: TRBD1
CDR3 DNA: TGTGCCAGCAGCTTAGTTCACAGTCCACAGGGGAACTATGGCTACACCTTC
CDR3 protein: CASSLVHSPQGNYGYTF

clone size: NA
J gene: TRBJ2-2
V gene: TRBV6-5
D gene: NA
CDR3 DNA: TGTGCCAGCAGCCTAACTAGCTCTACCGGGGAGCTGTTTTTT
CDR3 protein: CASSLTSSTGELFF

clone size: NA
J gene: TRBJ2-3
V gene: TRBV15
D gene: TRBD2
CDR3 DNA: TGTGCCACCAGCAGAGATCGGGCTAGCGGGGGGAGGGCAGATACGCAGTATTTT
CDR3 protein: CATSRDRASGGRADTQYF

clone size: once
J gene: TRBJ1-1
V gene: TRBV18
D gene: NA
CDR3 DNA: TGTGCCAGCTCACCGGGGGGAGAGCAGAGTGAAGCTTTCTTT
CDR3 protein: CASSPGGEQSEAFF

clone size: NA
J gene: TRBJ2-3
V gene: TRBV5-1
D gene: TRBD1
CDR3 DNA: TGCGCCAGCAGCCCATCCGTCCTGGGACAGGGGGCGCCTGGCACAGATACGCAGTATTTT
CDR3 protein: CASSPSVLGQGAPGTDTQYF

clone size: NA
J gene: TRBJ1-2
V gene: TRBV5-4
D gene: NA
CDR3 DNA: TGTGCCAGCAACCCCGGAGGGCAGGCTAACTATGGCTACACCTTC
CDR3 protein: CASNPGGQANYGYTF

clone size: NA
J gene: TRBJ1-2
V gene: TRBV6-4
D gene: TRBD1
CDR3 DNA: TGTGCCATCCAGGACAGGGCGGGCTACACCTTC
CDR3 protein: CAIQDRAGYTF

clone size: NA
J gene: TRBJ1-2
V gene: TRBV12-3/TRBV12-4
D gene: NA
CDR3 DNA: TGTGCCAGCAGTTTGCACGGACTCTATGGCTACACCTTC
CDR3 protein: CASSLHGLYGYTF

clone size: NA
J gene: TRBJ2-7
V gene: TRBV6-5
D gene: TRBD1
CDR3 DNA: TGTGCCAGTGGGGAACCGGGACAGGGGACCGAGCAGTACTTC
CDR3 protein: CASGEPGQGTEQYF

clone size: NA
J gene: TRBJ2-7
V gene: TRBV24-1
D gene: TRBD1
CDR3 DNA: TGTGCCACCAGTGACTCCCAGGGGGTTCCCTACGAGCAGTACTTC
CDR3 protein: CATSDSQGVPYEQYF

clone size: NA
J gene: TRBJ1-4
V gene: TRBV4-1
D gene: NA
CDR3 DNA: TGCGCCAGCAGCCAAGAAAGGAGGACTAATGAAAAACTGTTTTTT
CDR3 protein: CASSQERRTNEKLFF

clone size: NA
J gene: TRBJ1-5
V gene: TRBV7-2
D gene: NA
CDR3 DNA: TGTGCCAGCAGCTTAGGGGTAGTCAGGCATCAGCCCCAGCATTTT
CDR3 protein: CASSLGVVRHQPQHF

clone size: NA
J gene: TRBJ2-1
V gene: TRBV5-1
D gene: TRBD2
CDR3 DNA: TGCGCCAGCACCCCCGGACAGGGGACTAGCGGGGCCTCCTACAATGAGCAGTTCTTC
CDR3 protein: CASTPGQGTSGASYNEQFF

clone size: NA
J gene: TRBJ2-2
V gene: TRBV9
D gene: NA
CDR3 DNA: TGTGCCAGCAGCGTAGGGCCCTCGGGGGTAGTTGGTTCCGGGGAGCTGTTTTTT
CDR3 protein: CASSVGPSGVVGSGELFF

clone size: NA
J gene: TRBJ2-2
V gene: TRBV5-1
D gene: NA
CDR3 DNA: TGCGCCAGCAGCTTGGCCGTGGGCGCGGGGACCGGGGAGCTGTTTTTT
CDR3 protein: CASSLAVGAGTGELFF

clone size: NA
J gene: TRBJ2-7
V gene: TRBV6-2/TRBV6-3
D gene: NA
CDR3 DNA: TGTGCCAGCAGTTACCCCCTGAGGGTGAACCTCTACGAGCAGTACTTC
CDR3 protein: CASSYPLRVNLYEQYF

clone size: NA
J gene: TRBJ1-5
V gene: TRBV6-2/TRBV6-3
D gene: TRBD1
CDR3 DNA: TGTGCCAGCAGTTCGGGGACAGAGAATAATCAGCCCCAGCATTTT
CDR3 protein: CASSSGTENNQPQHF

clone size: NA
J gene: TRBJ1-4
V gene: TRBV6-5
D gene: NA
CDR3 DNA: TGTGCCTGCTCGACGGGACTTGATGAAAAACTGTTTTTT
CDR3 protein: CACSTGLDEKLFF

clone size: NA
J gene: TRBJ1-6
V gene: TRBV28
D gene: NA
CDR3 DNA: TGTGCCACAAAATATTCGGGGGGCGCCCGTTCACCCCTCCACTTT
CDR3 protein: CATKYSGGARSPLHF

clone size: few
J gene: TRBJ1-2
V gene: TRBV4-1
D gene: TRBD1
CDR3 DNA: TGCGCCAGCAGCCAAGTTGTGGGACAGGGTGACGGCTACACCTTC
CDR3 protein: CASSQVVGQGDGYTF

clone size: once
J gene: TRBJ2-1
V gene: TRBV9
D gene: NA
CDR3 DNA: TGTGCCAGCAGCGTAGCGGGCTCCTACAATGAGCAGTTCTTC
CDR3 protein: CASSVAGSYNEQFF

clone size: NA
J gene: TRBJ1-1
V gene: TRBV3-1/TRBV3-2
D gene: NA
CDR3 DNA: TGTGCCAGCAGCCAAGAAGATACCTTAAGGGGTGAAGCTTTCTTT
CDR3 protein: CASSQEDTLRGEAFF

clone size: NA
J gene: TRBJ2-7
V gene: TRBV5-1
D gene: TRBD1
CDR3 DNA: TGCGCCAGCAGCTTGGACAGGGGACGTACCTACGAGCAGTACTTC
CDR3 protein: CASSLDRGRTYEQYF

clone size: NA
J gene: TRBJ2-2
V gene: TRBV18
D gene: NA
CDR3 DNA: TGTGCCAGCTCACCGGTCCACCTACAGGGCAAATCCAACACCGGGGAGCTGTTTTTT
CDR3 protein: CASSPVHLQGKSNTGELFF

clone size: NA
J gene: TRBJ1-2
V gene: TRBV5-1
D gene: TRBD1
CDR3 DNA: TGCGCCAGCAGCTCCGGGACAGGGTTCGGGGGCTATGGCTACACCTTC
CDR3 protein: CASSSGTGFGGYGYTF

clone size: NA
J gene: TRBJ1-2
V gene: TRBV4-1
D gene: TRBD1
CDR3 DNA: TGCGCCAGCAGCCAAGGGGACAGGTCTGGCTATGGCTACACCTTC
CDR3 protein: CASSQGDRSGYGYTF

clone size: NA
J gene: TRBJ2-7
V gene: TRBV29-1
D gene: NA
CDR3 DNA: TGCAGCGTTGGGTTTTTGGGGCTCGAGCAGTACTTC
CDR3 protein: CSVGFLGLEQYF

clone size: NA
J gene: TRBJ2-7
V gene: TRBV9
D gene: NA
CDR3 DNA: TGTGCCAGCAGCCCAGACTACCAGAGCTCCTACGAGCAGTACTTC
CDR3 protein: CASSPDYQSSYEQYF

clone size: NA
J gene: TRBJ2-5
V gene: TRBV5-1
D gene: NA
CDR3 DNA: TGCGCCAGCAGCCGCGGCACAGGGAAGGAAGAGACCCAGTACTTC
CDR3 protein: CASSRGTGKEETQYF

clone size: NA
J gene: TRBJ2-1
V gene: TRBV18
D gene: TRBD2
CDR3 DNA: TGTGCCAGCTCACCAAGACTAGCGGGGGACTACAATGAGCAGTTCTTC
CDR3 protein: CASSPRLAGDYNEQFF

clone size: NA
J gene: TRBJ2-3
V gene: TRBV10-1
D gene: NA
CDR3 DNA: TGCGCCAGCAGTGATGGGCCCGGACTTCTGAACACAGATACGCAGTATTTT
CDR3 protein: CASSDGPGLLNTDTQYF

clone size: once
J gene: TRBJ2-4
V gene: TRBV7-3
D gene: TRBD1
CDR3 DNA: TGTGCCAGCAGCTTAGGGCTAGGACAGGGTGGGGACATTCAGTACTTC
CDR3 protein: CASSLGLGQGGDIQYF

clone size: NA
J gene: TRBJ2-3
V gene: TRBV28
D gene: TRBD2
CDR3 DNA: TGTGCCAGCAGCCTGACTAGCGGGGAAACCTTTTTT
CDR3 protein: CASSLTSGETFF

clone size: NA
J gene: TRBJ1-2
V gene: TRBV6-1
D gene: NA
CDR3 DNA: TGTGCCAGCAGTGAAGCGACGGGGACTAACTATGGCTACACCTTC
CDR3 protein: CASSEATGTNYGYTF

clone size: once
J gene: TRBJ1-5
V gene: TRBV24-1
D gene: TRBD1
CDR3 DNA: TGTGCCACCAGTGAACCTAACTTAGACAGGGGGGACAATCAGCCCCAGCATTTT
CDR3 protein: CATSEPNLDRGDNQPQHF

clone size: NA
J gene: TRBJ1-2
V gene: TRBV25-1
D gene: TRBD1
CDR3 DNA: TGTGCCAGCAGTCAACGGGCAGGGGGCTATGGCTACACCTTC
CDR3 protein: CASSQRAGGYGYTF

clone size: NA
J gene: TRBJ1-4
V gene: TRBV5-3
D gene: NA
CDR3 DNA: TGTGCCACCATAGGGGGGGCAACTAATGAAAAACTGTTTTTT
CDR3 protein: CATIGGATNEKLFF